The 28 T cell receptor beta chains reported below all come from one sample, sequenced in a study of blood T cell repertoires in COVID-19. Sequenced by immunoSEQ multiplex PCR; TCRdb stores in-frame clones only, minus some. The sample shows fewer than 450,000 clones, 87% of them seen only once. The sample comprised peripheral blood. These TCRs come from a woman between 45 and 65 years old with COVID-19, enrolled during active disease.

The rearrangement links TRBV6-5 to TRBJ2-6, with TRBD1 matching 7 bases. Germline V gene lookup returns CDR1 MNHEY and CDR2 SVGAGI. The CDR3 is 15 amino acids. Trimming cost V 6 bases and J 3 bases; bases outside gene matches: 5. CDR3 coding DNA: TGTGCCAGCAGCTATAGGGGGCTTGGGGCCAACGTCCTGACTTTC. Translation gives CASSYRGLGANVLTF.

The chain employs TRBV18 and TRBJ2-3; D is perhaps TRBD2 (6 bases). Trimming shortened V by 2 bases and J by 6 bases, and 12 bases separated the two germline ends. This CDR3 region has 14 residues. Germline loops: CDR1 KGHSH, CDR2 LQKENI. The CDR3 nucleotides read TGTGCCAGCTCACCAGCTCCCCGGGGGGATACGCAGTATTTT. Translating gives CASSPAPRGDTQYF.

The chain couples TRBV6-2 or TRBV6-3 to TRBJ1-2; no firm D call. With 4 bases removed from V and 4 bases from J, the gap between germline ends came to 10 bases. Germline V CDR1 and CDR2: MNHEY, SVGEGT. This CDR3 spans 13 amino acids. CDR3 sequence reads: CASSSSSFYGYTF. CDR3 nucleotides: TGTGCCAGCAGTTCCTCGTCTTTCTATGGCTACACCTTC.

V is TRBV11-2 and J is TRBJ2-4; TRBD2 matches at 7 bases. CDR3 size: 18 residues. Germline CDR1 and CDR2: SGHAT and FQNNGV. V lost 4 bases, J lost 1 base, and 13 bases stayed unmatched. CDR3 protein: CASSSGYVGEGAKNIQYF. CDR3 in DNA: TGTGCCAGCAGCTCAGGCTATGTGGGGGAGGGGGCCAAAAACATTCAGTACTTC.

This rearrangement joins TRBV5-8 to TRBJ2-1; 7 nucleotides line up with TRBD2. Trimming took 0 bases from V and 10 from J; bases not matched to a gene: 10. Germline V gene data show CDR1 as SGHTS and CDR2 as YDEGEE. CDR3 length: 15 residues. The CDR3 DNA is TGTGCCAGCAGCTTGGACGGCGGGAGACTAAAGGAGCAGTTCTTC. Translation: CASSLDGGRLKEQFF.

The gene calls are TRBV11-2 and TRBJ2-1, with D perhaps TRBD1 (6 bases). The CDR3 spans 16 residues. Germline CDR1 and CDR2: SGHAT and FQNNGV. The V gene lost 6 bases and the J gene lost 6 bases, with 21 bases spanning the gap. Here the CDR3 reads CASRNAGRAQGNEQFF. CDR3 coding DNA: TGTGCCAGCAGAAATGCAGGCCGTGCACAGGGCAATGAGCAGTTCTTC.

The chain uses TRBV3-1 (or the pseudogene TRBV3-2) and TRBJ2-5, with 8 positions matching TRBD2. V gave up 1 base and J gave up 4 bases; unmatched junction bases: 5. Germline CDR1 and CDR2: LGHDT and YNNKEL (reference sequence). The CDR3 contains 15 residues. The CDR3 DNA sequence: TGTGCCAGCAGCCAAGGAGCGGGAGTCGGAGAGACCCAGTACTTC. Translation gives CASSQGAGVGETQYF.

DNA for the CDR3: TGTGCCAGCAGCGGGACAGGGGTTATCTACGAGCAGTACTTC. This sequence encodes CASSGTGVIYEQYF. The V gene is TRBV27, the J gene TRBJ2-7, with 10 bases that match TRBD1. There are 14 residues in the CDR3. Trimming removed 6 bases from V and 3 bases from J; junction bases left unmatched: 5. Germline V gene data show CDR1 as MNHEY and CDR2 as SMNVEV (reference sequence).

This chain links TRBV3-1 (or the pseudogene TRBV3-2) with TRBJ1-2, with no clear D. Germline V gene data show CDR1 as LGHDT and CDR2 as YNNKEL (reference sequence). Trimming pared 4 bases from V and 0 bases from J, leaving 12 bases between. The CDR3 has 15 amino acids. The DNA of the CDR3 is TGTGCCAGCAGCCCGCGGGCAGCTGCTAACTATGGCTACACCTTC. Its translation: CASSPRAAANYGYTF.

This chain joins TRBV27 and TRBJ2-7; TRBD1 aligns across 11 bases. The length of the CDR3 is 14 residues. The junction had 5 bases not matched to a gene; V was cut back by 5 bases and J by 5 bases. Germline V gene lookup returns CDR1 MNHEY and CDR2 SMNVEV (reference sequence). CDR3 protein: CASSKGTGGDEQYF. As DNA, the CDR3 is TGTGCCAGCAGTAAAGGGACAGGGGGGGACGAGCAGTACTTC.

This clone was found a few times. This chain joins TRBV19 and TRBJ1-4; possibly TRBD1 for D (6 bases). Germline V gene sequence: CDR1 LNHDA, CDR2 SQIVND (reference sequence). The CDR3 runs 14 residues. Trimming cost V 7 bases and J 0 bases, with 9 bases left between them. CDR3 region: CASTRTATNEKLFF. CDR3 nucleotides: TGTGCCAGTACCAGGACAGCAACTAATGAAAAACTGTTTTTT.

The V gene is TRBV30, the J gene TRBJ1-2; no clear D gene. With 0 bases removed from V and 8 bases from J, the gap between germline ends came to 7 bases. The germline gives CDR1 GTSNPN, CDR2 SVGIG (reference sequence). The CDR3 runs to 11 residues. This CDR3 reads CAWSVRYGYTF. CDR3 nucleotide sequence: TGTGCCTGGAGTGTCCGGTACGGCTACACCTTC.

This rearrangement joins TRBV27 to TRBJ1-2; the D gene is possibly TRBD1 (6 bases). V was shortened by 3 bases and J by 7 bases, with 15 bases between the two germline ends. Germline V gene sequence: CDR1 MNHEY, CDR2 SMNVEV (reference sequence). This CDR3 has 14 residues. The CDR3 spells CASSFSRTAAGYTF. Written as DNA, the CDR3 is TGTGCCAGCAGTTTTAGTAGGACAGCGGCTGGCTACACCTTC.

The chain carries TRBV19 and TRBJ2-7; TRBD2 matches 10 bases. The germline V gene has CDR1 LNHDA and CDR2 SQIVND (reference sequence). This CDR3 comprises 14 residues. The trim removed 6 bases at V and 3 bases at J, leaving 5 bases unmatched. The CDR3 loop is CASSNGLADYEQYF. As DNA, the CDR3 is TGTGCCAGTAGCAACGGACTAGCGGACTACGAGCAGTACTTC.

This clone was seen more than once but under ten times. V usage is TRBV19 and J usage is TRBJ2-7; 7 bases fit TRBD1. V shed 3 bases and J 6 bases; nucleotides not matched to a gene: 5. The germline V gene has CDR1 LNHDA and CDR2 SQIVND (reference sequence). This CDR3 comprises 13 residues. The CDR3 spells CASSIQNRGEQYF. CDR3 in DNA: TGTGCCAGTAGTATTCAGAACAGGGGCGAGCAGTACTTC.

The V and J genes are TRBV5-6 and TRBJ1-5; D possibly corresponds to TRBD1 (6 bases). Trimming left V 6 bases short and J 1 base short, with 17 bases between. Germline CDR1 reads SGHDT; CDR2 reads YYEEEE. CDR3 length: 16 amino acids. CDR3 coding DNA: TGTGCCAGCACCCTGCGGGGGGCAAGGAGCAATCAGCCCCAGCATTTT. It translates to CASTLRGARSNQPQHF.

On this clone: Different DNA sequences within this sample yield the same CDR3. V is TRBV19 and J is TRBJ2-7; 10 nucleotides match TRBD1. Germline V gene data show CDR1 as LNHDA and CDR2 as SQIVND (reference sequence). The CDR3 is made up of 15 amino acids. Trimming at V came to 1 base and at J to 1 base, leaving 1 base not matched to a gene. The CDR3 region is CASSIGQGASYEQYF. The CDR3 DNA reads TGTGCCAGTAGTATAGGACAGGGGGCATCCTACGAGCAGTACTTC.

The rearrangement uses TRBV4-3 and TRBJ2-7, with D possibly matching TRBD2 (6 bases). The germline CDR1 and CDR2 sequences are LGHNA and YSLEER. This CDR3 comprises 15 residues. V lost 0 bases, J lost 6 bases, and 15 bases lay in between. The CDR3 is CASSQDGDFTSEQYF. The CDR3 coding sequence is TGCGCCAGCAGCCAAGATGGGGACTTCACGTCCGAGCAGTACTTC.

The chain uses TRBV7-9 and TRBJ1-1; 7 bases map to TRBD1. V trimming: 5 bases; J trimming: 4 bases; junction bases outside the gene matches: 7. This CDR3 region has 14 residues. The germline gives CDR1 SEHNR, CDR2 FQNEAQ (reference sequence). In DNA form, the CDR3 reads TGTGCCAGCAGCACCGGGGACAGTGGCACTGAAGCTTTCTTT. It yields the protein CASSTGDSGTEAFF.

The chain employs TRBV5-1 and TRBJ1-1; TRBD1 aligns across 10 bases. V lost 4 bases and J lost 4; bases outside the gene matches: 7. Germline V gene lookup returns CDR1 SGHRS and CDR2 YFSETQ. CDR3 length: 15 residues. The CDR3 loop reads CASSTRTGGGTEAFF. As DNA, the CDR3 is TGCGCCAGCAGCACCCGGACAGGGGGAGGCACTGAAGCTTTCTTT.

The chain has TRBV27 and TRBJ2-7; TRBD2 matches 8 bases. This CDR3 has 15 residues. CDR1 MNHEY and CDR2 SMNVEV come from the germline V gene (reference sequence). The trim removed 6 bases at V and 6 bases at J, leaving 13 bases unmatched. This CDR3 reads CASSAVGTSRLEQYF. The CDR3 bases are TGTGCCAGCAGCGCAGTAGGGACTAGTCGGCTCGAGCAGTACTTC.

The V and J genes are TRBV7-3 and TRBJ2-1; TRBD2 matches 12 bases. The CDR3 is 15 residues long. Germline V lookup: CDR1 SGHTA, CDR2 FQGTGA. With 5 bases clipped from V and 8 bases from J, the junction kept 7 bases outside the gene matches. The CDR3: CASSPGLAGRDEQFF. The CDR3 region has the DNA TGTGCCAGCAGCCCCGGACTAGCGGGACGGGATGAGCAGTTCTTC.

The rearrangement joins TRBV19 to TRBJ2-5; D possibly corresponds to TRBD2 (5 bases). From germline, CDR1 is LNHDA and CDR2 SQIVND (reference sequence). The CDR3 is 15 amino acids. Trimming took 4 bases from V and 4 from J, leaving 16 bases between them. CDR3 coding DNA: TGTGCCAGTAGTAGTTTCCCGGACTTGCGAGAGACCCAGTACTTC. It is translated as CASSSFPDLRETQYF.

V is TRBV11-2 and J is TRBJ2-2, with D tentatively TRBD2 (5 bases). Germline V gene lookup returns CDR1 SGHAT and CDR2 FQNNGV. Trimming removed 5 bases at V and 4 bases at J, with 11 bases between. The CDR3 contains 14 residues. The CDR3 DNA reads TGTGCCAGCAGCCGGGGTTTAAGCACCGGGGAGCTGTTTTTT. Translated, it gives CASSRGLSTGELFF.

The chain links TRBV24-1 to TRBJ2-1; 8 bases are shared with TRBD2. This CDR3 contains 15 residues. Per the germline V gene, CDR1 is KGHDR and CDR2 is SFDVKD. V shed 3 bases, J shed 2 bases, and the junction held 2 bases outside the gene matches. CDR3 DNA: TGTGCCACCAGTGATCAAGCGGGAGCCTACAATGAGCAGTTCTTC. This sequence encodes CATSDQAGAYNEQFF.

The rearrangement joins TRBV18 to TRBJ2-3; TRBD2 aligns across 12 bases. This CDR3 contains 16 residues. Germline CDR1 and CDR2: KGHSH and LQKENI. Losses at the gene ends were 1 base for V and 3 bases for J; bases not matched to a gene: 2. This chain's CDR3 is CASSPRLAGATDTQYF. Here the CDR3 DNA reads TGTGCCAGCTCACCACGACTAGCGGGAGCGACAGATACGCAGTATTTT.

The V and J genes are TRBV19 and TRBJ2-7, with D perhaps TRBD1 (6 bases). The CDR3 contains 14 residues. Germline CDR1 reads LNHDA; CDR2 reads SQIVND (reference sequence). The V and J ends lost 4 bases and 12 bases respectively, with 22 bases between them. CDR3 nucleotides: TGTGCCAGTAGTAAGGGAAATCAGGGGTCTCATAGGTACTTC. Its translation: CASSKGNQGSHRYF.

The chain joins TRBV2 to TRBJ2-4; 8 bases are a match to TRBD1. The CDR3 loop spans 16 amino acids. V gave up 4 bases and J gave up 0 bases; unmatched junction bases: 5. The germline V gene has CDR1 SNHLY and CDR2 FYNNEI. This CDR3 reads CASSATGGLAKNIQYF. The CDR3 DNA reads TGTGCCAGCAGTGCAACAGGGGGATTAGCCAAAAACATTCAGTACTTC.